What follows describes a single T cell receptor (beta chain). The sample is drawn from a study of blood T cell repertoires in COVID-19. Repertoires were generated with immunoSEQ multiplex PCR, while TCRdb's copy carries only in-frame clones and drops some. Among some 300,000 clones, about 90% were seen once, and the ten largest hold approximately 6%. The TCR comes from a woman aged 45-65 years with COVID-19, enrolled during active disease. Sequencing was done on a sample of peripheral blood.

CDR3 in amino acids: CASSEATGRYQPQHF. The CDR3 nucleotides read TGTGCCAGCAGTGAAGCAACGGGAAGATATCAGCCCCAGCATTTT. The rearrangement uses TRBV6-1 and TRBJ1-5; unclear D gene. Trimming removed 0 bases from V and 5 bases from J, with 11 bases in between. Germline CDR1 and CDR2: MNHNS and SASEGT. This CDR3 contains 15 residues.